Following are 3 T cell receptor beta chains from one sample sequenced in a study of Ad26.COV2.S vaccination and SARS-CoV-2 variants. Indicated treatment: roughly 20 received Ad26.COV2.S at low or high dose, single or two shots; about five received placebo; per-sample allocation not given. The samples were gathered on day 63 after the first injection of vaccine or placebo. Profiling relied on immunoSEQ multiplex PCR, and the TCRdb table lists in-frame clones only, not all of them. The data contain 300,000 to 400,000 clones, more than 75% of them singletons. Source: peripheral blood, taken in a trial of Ad26.COV2.S vaccine versus placebo. These receptors all stem from a person between 18 and 59 years old who received the Ad26.COV2.S COVID-19 vaccine or a placebo.

V gene TRBV6-2 or TRBV6-3 combines with J gene TRBJ1-4; D gene ambiguous. The V end was cut by 2 bases, the J end by 1 base, with 8 bases between. The CDR3 runs 15 residues. Germline assignment: CDR1 MNHEY and CDR2 SVGEGT. CDR3 sequence reads: CASSYTDGTNEKLFF. The CDR3 nucleotides are TGTGCCAGCAGTTACACGGATGGAACTAATGAAAAACTGTTTTTT.

The chain employs TRBV5-5 and TRBJ2-5; 11 bases align to TRBD1. CDR3 size: 15 residues. In germline, CDR1 is SGHKS, CDR2 YYEKEE (reference sequence). Trimming removed 3 bases from V and 1 base from J; junction bases left unmatched: 2. CDR3 amino acids: CASSWGTGGQETQYF. CDR3 bases: TGTGCCAGCAGCTGGGGGACAGGGGGCCAAGAGACCCAGTACTTC.

This chain joins TRBV11-2 and TRBJ1-4, with 9 bases aligning to TRBD1. Germline V CDR1 and CDR2: SGHAT, FQNNGV. The V segment lost 5 bases and the J segment 7 bases; nucleotides outside the gene matches: 11. The CDR3 length is 16 residues. CDR3 sequence (DNA): TGTGCCAGCAGCCCATCCCTGGGACAGGGAGTTGAAAAACTGTTTTTT. Residues: CASSPSLGQGVEKLFF.